Listed here is a single TCR beta chain. Its antigen remains unidentified. The record originates from a study of cytomegalovirus exposure and HLA in healthy donors. The study's findings and limits: Most of the TCR beta V segments (in an earlier analysis) were productive either about 87% or about 30% of the time. There were reportedly fewer N-insertions in an Asian-associated ancestry cluster than the roughly 670-donor mean, in a later analysis. 87-base-pair reads could not separate some V segments, including TRBV6-2 and TRBV6-3.

The V gene lost 3 bases and the J gene lost 7 bases, with 13 bases spanning the gap. Germline CDR1 is MNHEY and CDR2 is SMNVEV (reference sequence). This CDR3 contains 14 residues. In the PCR, 60 Vbeta and 13 Jbeta primers were used. TCRdb's table, derived via immunoSEQ multiplex PCR, lists solely in-frame clones and lacks some. This sample has tens of thousands of clones, with 60% to 80% found just once. The TCR comes from a woman in her forties in good health and CMV-seropositive. V is TRBV27 and J is TRBJ2-1; TRBD2 might be the D (7 bases). Sequenced sample: PBMCs. The CDR3: CASSLAGADNEQFF. Written as DNA, the CDR3 is TGTGCCAGCAGTTTGGCGGGGGCAGATAATGAGCAGTTCTTC.